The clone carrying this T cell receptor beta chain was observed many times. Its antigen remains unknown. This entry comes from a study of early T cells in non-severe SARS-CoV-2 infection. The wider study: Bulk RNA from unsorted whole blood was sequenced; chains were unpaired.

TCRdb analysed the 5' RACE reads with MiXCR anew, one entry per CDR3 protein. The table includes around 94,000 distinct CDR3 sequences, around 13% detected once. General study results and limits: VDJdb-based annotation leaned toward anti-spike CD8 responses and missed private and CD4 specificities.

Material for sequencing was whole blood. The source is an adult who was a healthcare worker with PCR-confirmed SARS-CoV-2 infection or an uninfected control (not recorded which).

DNA for the CDR3: TGTGCCAGCAGCTTAGGGGCAAAAGAGACCCAGTACTTC. It is translated as CASSLGAKETQYF. The chain carries TRBV11-2 and TRBJ2-5; D gene uncertain. In germline, CDR1 is SGHAT, CDR2 FQNNGV. This CDR3 comprises 13 residues. The germline V and J ends were trimmed by 1 base and 3 bases, with 6 bases remaining between them.